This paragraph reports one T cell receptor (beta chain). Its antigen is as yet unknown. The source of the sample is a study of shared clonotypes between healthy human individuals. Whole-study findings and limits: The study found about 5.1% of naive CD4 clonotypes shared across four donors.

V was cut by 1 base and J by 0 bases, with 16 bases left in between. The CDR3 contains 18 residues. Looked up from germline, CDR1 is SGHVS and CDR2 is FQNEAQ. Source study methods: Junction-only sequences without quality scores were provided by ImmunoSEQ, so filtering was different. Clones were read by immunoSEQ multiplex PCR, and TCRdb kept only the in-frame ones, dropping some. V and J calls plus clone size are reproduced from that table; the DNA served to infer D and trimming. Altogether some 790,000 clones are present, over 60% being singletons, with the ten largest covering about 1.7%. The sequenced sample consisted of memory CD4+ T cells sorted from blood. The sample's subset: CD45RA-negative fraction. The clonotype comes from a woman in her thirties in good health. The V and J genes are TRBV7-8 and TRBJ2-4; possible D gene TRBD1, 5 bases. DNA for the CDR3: TGTGCCAGCAGCTTAGTCCGTAACCCAGGGATAGCCAAAAACATTCAGTACTTC. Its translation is CASSLVRNPGIAKNIQYF.